These T cell receptor beta chains were read from a single sample in a study of regulatory T cells in long-lasting Graves disease. TCRdb re-analysed the multiplex PCR reads in MiXCR, keeping a single row per CDR3 protein. The sample has over 300,000 distinct CDR3 sequences; roughly 16% are singletons. The specimen comprised peripheral blood mononuclear cells (PBMCs), sampled at new diagnosis, from a patient treated with antithyroid drugs. The receptors were gathered from a female donor with Graves disease. Each CDR3 is given with its conserved first and last residue. The order of the fields is CDR3 DNA, CDR3 protein, V gene, J gene, clone size, D gene. A D gene is named only where the DNA matches it firmly. Only part of the rows carry a size: once, few, many, or a class if the clone is expanded.

CDR3nt: TGTGCCAGCAGCTTACGGGGCAGGGCTAACTATGGCTACGCCTTC
CDR3aa: CASSLRGRANYGYAF
v_gene: TRBV13
j_gene: TRBJ1-2
abundance: .
d_gene: .

CDR3nt: TGTGCCAGCAGCTTAGATTCCGGACTCTATGGCTACACCTTC
CDR3aa: CASSLDSGLYGYTF
v_gene: TRBV7-9
j_gene: TRBJ1-2
abundance: few
d_gene: .

CDR3nt: TGTGCCAGTAGTATAGGACACCTTGAGACCCAGTACTTC
CDR3aa: CASSIGHLETQYF
v_gene: TRBV19
j_gene: TRBJ2-5
abundance: .
d_gene: .

CDR3nt: TGCAGTGCTAGTATTGGTTCGGCGGTACACGAGCAGTACTTC
CDR3aa: CSASIGSAVHEQYF
v_gene: TRBV20-1
j_gene: TRBJ2-7
abundance: many
d_gene: .

CDR3nt: TGTGCCATCAGTGAGCCTCGCCTCAGGGGGCCCACTGAAGCTTTCTTT
CDR3aa: CAISEPRLRGPTEAFF
v_gene: TRBV10-3
j_gene: TRBJ1-1
abundance: many
d_gene: TRBD1

CDR3nt: TGTGCCAGCAGCCCCCGGACTAGCGGGAGTCGCTACGAGCAGTACTTC
CDR3aa: CASSPRTSGSRYEQYF
v_gene: TRBV3-1
j_gene: TRBJ2-7
abundance: .
d_gene: TRBD2

CDR3nt: TGTGCCAGCAGTTTCCACGGACAGGGGGGTAATGAGCAGTTCTTC
CDR3aa: CASSFHGQGGNEQFF
v_gene: TRBV6-5
j_gene: TRBJ2-1
abundance: .
d_gene: TRBD1

CDR3nt: TGTGCCAGCAGTCTTACCGGGAAAAGTTACGAGCAGTACTTC
CDR3aa: CASSLTGKSYEQYF
v_gene: TRBV28
j_gene: TRBJ2-7
abundance: many
d_gene: .

CDR3nt: TGTGCCACCAGTGATTTGAGGATCGAGCTGTCAGATACGCAGTATTTT
CDR3aa: CATSDLRIELSDTQYF
v_gene: TRBV24-1
j_gene: TRBJ2-3
abundance: many
d_gene: .

CDR3nt: TGTGCCAGCAGCTTAGAGGGGGACAGGGGATTCGATGAGCAGTTCTTC
CDR3aa: CASSLEGDRGFDEQFF
v_gene: TRBV11-3
j_gene: TRBJ2-1
abundance: many
d_gene: TRBD1

CDR3nt: TGCGCCAGCAGTGAGCGAGGGGTCAATCAGCCCCAGCATTTT
CDR3aa: CASSERGVNQPQHF
v_gene: TRBV10-1
j_gene: TRBJ1-5
abundance: many
d_gene: .

CDR3nt: TGTGCCAGCAGTAGGGGAGAGGAGCTGTTTTTT
CDR3aa: CASSRGEELFF
v_gene: TRBV6-1
j_gene: TRBJ2-2
abundance: many
d_gene: .

CDR3nt: TGTGCCAGCAGTTTAGATACGTTAGGGGAGCTGTTTTTT
CDR3aa: CASSLDTLGELFF
v_gene: TRBV28
j_gene: TRBJ2-2
abundance: many
d_gene: .

CDR3nt: TGTGCCAGCACCCTTCTCCGGGCCCCAGACGGTAGAGGCTACACCTTC
CDR3aa: CASTLLRAPDGRGYTF
v_gene: TRBV6-2/TRBV6-3
j_gene: TRBJ1-2
abundance: many
d_gene: .

CDR3nt: TGTGCCAGCGGGGTATCCGGGGAGCTGTTTTTT
CDR3aa: CASGVSGELFF
v_gene: TRBV27
j_gene: TRBJ2-2
abundance: many
d_gene: .

CDR3nt: TGTGCCAGCTCCTCAGGGAGACAGACTATGAACACTGAAGCTTTCTTT
CDR3aa: CASSSGRQTMNTEAFF
v_gene: TRBV18
j_gene: TRBJ1-1
abundance: .
d_gene: .

CDR3nt: TGTGCCAGCAGCTTATACAGTCGCACCGGGGAGCTGTTTTTT
CDR3aa: CASSLYSRTGELFF
v_gene: TRBV7-7
j_gene: TRBJ2-2
abundance: .
d_gene: .

CDR3nt: TGTGCCAGCACCGCCCTAGGGCCTAATGAAAAACTGTTTTTT
CDR3aa: CASTALGPNEKLFF
v_gene: TRBV12-3/TRBV12-4
j_gene: TRBJ1-4
abundance: many
d_gene: .

CDR3nt: TGTGCCAGCAGCTTGGCCTTTGGCACTGAAGCTTTCTTT
CDR3aa: CASSLAFGTEAFF
v_gene: TRBV5-1
j_gene: TRBJ1-1
abundance: many
d_gene: .

CDR3nt: TGCAGCGTCGATGATGGCAGGGTACATGGCTACACCTTC
CDR3aa: CSVDDGRVHGYTF
v_gene: TRBV29-1
j_gene: TRBJ1-2
abundance: many
d_gene: .

CDR3nt: TGTGCCAGCAGCTTCGAGGGAGATGGCTACACCTTC
CDR3aa: CASSFEGDGYTF
v_gene: TRBV11-2
j_gene: TRBJ1-2
abundance: many
d_gene: .

CDR3nt: TGTGCCAGCGGGTCTGGGACTCTTAGCAGTACAGATACGCAGTATTTT
CDR3aa: CASGSGTLSSTDTQYF
v_gene: TRBV6-1
j_gene: TRBJ2-3
abundance: many
d_gene: .

CDR3nt: TGTGCCAGCAGCTTGGCTAGCGGGGGAAACAATGAGCAGTTCTTC
CDR3aa: CASSLASGGNNEQFF
v_gene: TRBV7-2
j_gene: TRBJ2-1
abundance: many
d_gene: TRBD2

CDR3nt: TGTGCCAGCAGCTTGCGGCACCTCTATGGCTACACCTTC
CDR3aa: CASSLRHLYGYTF
v_gene: TRBV5-4
j_gene: TRBJ1-2
abundance: many
d_gene: .

CDR3nt: TGTGCCTGGAGCGTCCCGGAGCCTGAGAACACTGAAGCTTTCTTT
CDR3aa: CAWSVPEPENTEAFF
v_gene: TRBV30
j_gene: TRBJ1-1
abundance: many
d_gene: .

CDR3nt: TGTGCCAGCAGCCCGTTGGTCCGGGGCACTGAAGCTTTCTTT
CDR3aa: CASSPLVRGTEAFF
v_gene: TRBV13
j_gene: TRBJ1-1
abundance: .
d_gene: .

CDR3nt: TGTGCCAGCAGAGTCCAAGTACAGGTAGCGGGGCCCGCAGATACGCAGTATTTT
CDR3aa: CASRVQVQVAGPADTQYF
v_gene: TRBV2
j_gene: TRBJ2-3
abundance: many
d_gene: TRBD2

CDR3nt: TGTGCCAGTAGTATGAGGACAGGGATCTATGGCTACACCTTC
CDR3aa: CASSMRTGIYGYTF
v_gene: TRBV19
j_gene: TRBJ1-2
abundance: few
d_gene: TRBD1

CDR3nt: TGTGCCAGCAGCTTAGGGGGATTAGCGGGAGGAATCAATGAGCAGTTCTTC
CDR3aa: CASSLGGLAGGINEQFF
v_gene: TRBV7-2
j_gene: TRBJ2-1
abundance: .
d_gene: TRBD2

CDR3nt: TGTGCCAGCAGTTTGACAGCCTCCCAGTACTTC
CDR3aa: CASSLTASQYF
v_gene: TRBV12-3/TRBV12-4
j_gene: TRBJ2-5
abundance: few
d_gene: .

CDR3nt: TGTGCCAGTGCGGGGAGCTCCTACAATGAGCAGTTCTTC
CDR3aa: CASAGSSYNEQFF
v_gene: TRBV6-1
j_gene: TRBJ2-1
abundance: .
d_gene: .

CDR3nt: TGTGCCAGCAGCGCGCGACAGTTGAACACTGAAGCTTTCTTT
CDR3aa: CASSARQLNTEAFF
v_gene: TRBV7-9
j_gene: TRBJ1-1
abundance: many
d_gene: .

CDR3nt: TGTGCCAGCAGCTATGACGTTTACATGCCGAGGTCCTATAATTCACCCCTCCACTTT
CDR3aa: CASSYDVYMPRSYNSPLHF
v_gene: TRBV7-2
j_gene: TRBJ1-6
abundance: many
d_gene: .

CDR3nt: TGTGCCACCCGGGGGGGTCACGGGGAGCTGTTTTTT
CDR3aa: CATRGGHGELFF
v_gene: TRBV27
j_gene: TRBJ2-2
abundance: few
d_gene: TRBD2

CDR3nt: TGTGCCAGCAGCCTGATACTTAGCTTGAACACTGAAGCTTTCTTT
CDR3aa: CASSLILSLNTEAFF
v_gene: TRBV14
j_gene: TRBJ1-1
abundance: .
d_gene: .

CDR3nt: TGTGCCAGCAGCTTGGAGAGTTTGGGGGGGCAAGGGAATGAGCAGTTCTTC
CDR3aa: CASSLESLGGQGNEQFF
v_gene: TRBV5-4
j_gene: TRBJ2-1
abundance: many
d_gene: .

CDR3nt: TGTGCCAGCAGCCAAGAGGACGGGTTCAATCAGCCCCAGCATTTT
CDR3aa: CASSQEDGFNQPQHF
v_gene: TRBV4-2
j_gene: TRBJ1-5
abundance: few
d_gene: .

CDR3nt: TGTGCCAGCAGACCCAGGGGCCAAAACACTGAAGCTTTCTTT
CDR3aa: CASRPRGQNTEAFF
v_gene: TRBV27
j_gene: TRBJ1-1
abundance: many
d_gene: .

CDR3nt: TGTGCTAGTGGTTTGTCTGGGGCAGGGTCCGGGGAGCTGTTTTTT
CDR3aa: CASGLSGAGSGELFF
v_gene: TRBV12-5
j_gene: TRBJ2-2
abundance: many
d_gene: .

CDR3nt: TGTGCCAGCAGCGGTTGGGACGGCAGAAACACTGAAGCTTTCTTT
CDR3aa: CASSGWDGRNTEAFF
v_gene: TRBV7-9
j_gene: TRBJ1-1
abundance: many
d_gene: .

CDR3nt: TGCAGTTACGACGGGACTAGCGGCTACAATGAGCAGTTCTTC
CDR3aa: CSYDGTSGYNEQFF
v_gene: TRBV20-1
j_gene: TRBJ2-1
abundance: many
d_gene: TRBD2

CDR3nt: TGTGCCAGCAGCCCAGATAACAGGGCCTACGAGCAGTACTTC
CDR3aa: CASSPDNRAYEQYF
v_gene: TRBV12-3/TRBV12-4
j_gene: TRBJ2-7
abundance: many
d_gene: .

CDR3nt: TGTGCCAGCACCCTCTTGCCGGGACAGGGGACCTCAAGTTATGGCTACACCTTC
CDR3aa: CASTLLPGQGTSSYGYTF
v_gene: TRBV28
j_gene: TRBJ1-2
abundance: many
d_gene: TRBD1

CDR3nt: TGTGCCAGCAGTTTATCCCTTAACTATGGCTACACCTTC
CDR3aa: CASSLSLNYGYTF
v_gene: TRBV27
j_gene: TRBJ1-2
abundance: many
d_gene: .

CDR3nt: TGTGCCTGGAGCCCCAAGGCTAGCGGGAGGGCCAACGCCTTC
CDR3aa: CAWSPKASGRANAF
v_gene: TRBV30
j_gene: TRBJ2-1
abundance: many
d_gene: TRBD2

CDR3nt: TGCAGTGCTAGAGAGGCGGCCGGGGGGGAGACCCAGTACTTC
CDR3aa: CSAREAAGGETQYF
v_gene: TRBV20-1
j_gene: TRBJ2-5
abundance: few
d_gene: TRBD2

CDR3nt: TGTGCCAGCAGTACCGACCGGTCCTTCTATGGCTACACCTTC
CDR3aa: CASSTDRSFYGYTF
v_gene: TRBV6-1
j_gene: TRBJ1-2
abundance: many
d_gene: .

CDR3nt: TGCAGCGTTGAAGATTGGGCGTGGGGGGCCAACGTCCTGACTTTC
CDR3aa: CSVEDWAWGANVLTF
v_gene: TRBV29-1
j_gene: TRBJ2-6
abundance: .
d_gene: .

CDR3nt: TGCAGTGCTGGACAAGACGGAACAACTAATGAAAAACTGTTTTTT
CDR3aa: CSAGQDGTTNEKLFF
v_gene: TRBV20-1
j_gene: TRBJ1-4
abundance: many
d_gene: .

CDR3nt: TGTGCCAGCAGCCAAGATTTCGGCCGGCCTGGAGGCCTGGTGGATGAGCAGTTCTTC
CDR3aa: CASSQDFGRPGGLVDEQFF
v_gene: TRBV4-2
j_gene: TRBJ2-1
abundance: .
d_gene: .

CDR3nt: TGTGCCAGCATCCATTGGGAGGGGAATGGAAACACCATATATTTT
CDR3aa: CASIHWEGNGNTIYF
v_gene: TRBV7-9
j_gene: TRBJ1-3
abundance: few
d_gene: .

CDR3nt: TGTGCCAGCAGCCAAGAGGGGCCCTCCTACAATGAGCAGTTCTTC
CDR3aa: CASSQEGPSYNEQFF
v_gene: TRBV4-2
j_gene: TRBJ2-1
abundance: .
d_gene: .

CDR3nt: TGTGCCAGCAGTTTATCCGTGCCAGGGGGCGCGGAGACCCAGTACTTC
CDR3aa: CASSLSVPGGAETQYF
v_gene: TRBV28
j_gene: TRBJ2-5
abundance: many
d_gene: TRBD1

CDR3nt: TGCAGTGCTAGAATCCCCCGGCGGGACTACAATGAGCAGTTCTTC
CDR3aa: CSARIPRRDYNEQFF
v_gene: TRBV20-1
j_gene: TRBJ2-1
abundance: few
d_gene: .